This TCR beta chain comes out of a study of T cells after yellow fever vaccination. One entry per CDR3 protein, called by TCRdb with MiXCR from the 5' RACE reads. The data contain roughly 160,000 distinct CDR3 sequences, roughly 9% of them seen just once; the ten biggest clones take up approximately 39%. This clonotype was counted a few times. Source: CD8+ T cells sorted from PBMCs, taken 45 days after the yellow fever booster vaccination. This clonotype was obtained from a man between 18 and 35 years old who received the YFV17D yellow fever vaccine.

CDR3 DNA sequence: TGTGCCAGCAGCTCGAGGTACAGCCCTACCGAGGCACCCCTCCACTTT. Amino acids: CASSSRYSPTEAPLHF. The rearrangement uses TRBV7-2 and TRBJ1-6; D is ambiguous. Germline CDR1 SGHTA, CDR2 FQGNSA. CDR3 length equals 16 residues. Trimming shortened V by 4 bases and J by 11 bases, and 21 bases separated the two germline ends.